Listed below are T cell receptor beta chains from one sample, sequenced in a study of T cell repertoires in cytomegalovirus infection. These receptors' targets are unknown. TCRdb fed the reads into MiXCR, producing one record per CDR3 protein. The sample carries about 500,000 distinct CDR3 sequences, more than 30% recorded once. The sample was cultured PBMCs, taken from culture after CMV antigen stimulation. The receptors were gathered from a human donor in good health (CMV status not recorded). Some clones in this sample may be carry-over from other donors' samples. Both conserved end residues are part of each CDR3. The D gene is left open where the match is weak. Size tells how often a clone was seen (once, few, many) or the class of an expanded clone, and some rows leave it out.

d_call j_call v_call clone_size cdr3_aa cdr3_nt
- TRBJ1-5 TRBV5-1 once CASSLVGDSNQPQHF TGCGCCAGCAGCTTGGTGGGTGATAGCAATCAGCCCCAGCATTTT
- TRBJ1-2 TRBV7-9 - CASSSIGGAYGYTF TGTGCCAGCAGCTCGATCGGGGGGGCCTATGGCTACACCTTC
- TRBJ2-5 TRBV12-3/TRBV12-4 - CASSSGQGVETQYF TGTGCCAGCAGTTCGGGGCAGGGAGTTGAGACCCAGTACTTC
- TRBJ1-1 TRBV6-6 - CASFEWPRGANTEAFF TGTGCCAGCTTTGAGTGGCCCCGGGGGGCGAACACTGAAGCTTTCTTT
TRBD1 TRBJ2-3 TRBV29-1 - CSVSPRTGFSDTQYF TGCAGCGTATCCCCTCGGACAGGGTTTTCAGATACGCAGTATTTT
TRBD2 TRBJ2-5 TRBV7-9 - CASSSGGQETQYF TGTGCCAGCAGCTCCGGGGGGCAAGAGACCCAGTACTTC
- TRBJ2-2 TRBV19 - CASSIVGGGELFF TGTGCCAGTAGTATAGTTGGTGGCGGGGAGCTGTTTTTT
TRBD2 TRBJ2-1 TRBV7-9 few CASSTIAGESYNEQFF TGTGCCAGCAGCACAATAGCGGGAGAGTCCTACAATGAGCAGTTCTTC
- TRBJ1-4 TRBV7-2 few CASSSRTEKLFF TGTGCCAGCAGCTCCCGGACTGAAAAACTGTTTTTT
TRBD2 TRBJ2-3 TRBV6-1 few CASSELAGYPDTQYF TGTGCCAGCAGTGAACTAGCGGGGTACCCAGATACGCAGTATTTT
- TRBJ1-4 TRBV15 few CATSRDPTGPEKLFF TGTGCCACCAGCAGAGATCCCACAGGGCCCGAAAAACTGTTTTTT
TRBD2 TRBJ2-3 TRBV7-2 - CASSLAGTSGLVGTQYF TGTGCCAGCAGCTTAGCTGGGACTAGCGGCTTGGTCGGGACGCAGTATTTT
TRBD2 TRBJ2-5 TRBV10-3 - CAISASGSLETQYF TGTGCCATCAGTGCTAGCGGGAGTTTGGAGACCCAGTACTTC
- TRBJ1-1 TRBV12-3/TRBV12-4 few CASSWRVTMNTEAFF TGTGCCAGCAGTTGGCGGGTTACTATGAACACTGAAGCTTTCTTT
TRBD2 TRBJ2-6 TRBV7-2 - CASSLVRGRSPSGANVLTF TGTGCCAGCAGCTTAGTTCGCGGGAGGTCTCCCTCTGGGGCCAACGTCCTGACTTTC
TRBD1 TRBJ2-1 TRBV2 few CASSIQGAYEQFF TGTGCCAGCAGCATACAGGGGGCCTATGAGCAGTTCTTC
TRBD1 TRBJ2-6 TRBV12-3/TRBV12-4 - CASSFTGVGANVLTF TGTGCCAGCAGTTTCACAGGGGTCGGGGCCAACGTCCTGACTTTC
TRBD1 TRBJ2-7 TRBV6-6 few CASSTGTGGYEQYF TGTGCCAGCAGCACCGGGACAGGGGGCTACGAGCAGTACTTC
- TRBJ1-2 TRBV29-1 - CSVVRAGVGYGYTF TGCAGCGTTGTACGGGCAGGGGTAGGCTATGGCTACACCTTC
TRBD1 TRBJ2-6 TRBV6-2/TRBV6-3 - CASNQGQPSSGANVLTF TGTGCCAGCAACCAGGGACAGCCAAGCTCTGGGGCCAACGTCCTGACTTTC
TRBD1 TRBJ1-3 TRBV7-2 - CASSPATGGAFRNTIYF TGTGCCAGCAGCCCGGCGACAGGGGGCGCGTTTCGGAACACCATATATTTT
- TRBJ2-6 TRBV24-1 few CATSDSGTGANVLTF TGTGCCACCAGTGATTCAGGGACCGGGGCCAACGTCCTGACTTTC
- TRBJ2-1 TRBV7-2 few CASSPGEPNEQFF TGTGCCAGCAGCCCCGGAGAGCCCAATGAGCAGTTCTTC
- TRBJ2-5 TRBV20-1 - CSARTGRGETQYF TGCAGTGCTAGAACAGGGAGGGGAGAGACCCAGTACTTC
- TRBJ2-7 TRBV7-2 - CASSYGPGQYF TGTGCCAGCAGCTATGGTCCGGGACAGTACTTC
- TRBJ2-2 TRBV19 many CASSMSFRAELFF TGTGCCAGTAGTATGTCGTTTCGGGCGGAGCTGTTTTTT
- TRBJ1-3 TRBV28 few CASSPHPYREKASNTIYF TGTGCCAGCAGTCCCCACCCCTACAGGGAAAAAGCTTCAAACACCATATATTTT
- TRBJ1-1 TRBV28 - CASSSLRDRGTEAFF TGTGCCAGCAGTTCCCTCAGGGATAGGGGCACTGAAGCTTTCTTT
- TRBJ1-1 TRBV6-5 - CASSVETFLTEAFF TGTGCCAGCAGTGTAGAGACCTTCCTCACTGAAGCTTTCTTT
- TRBJ2-3 TRBV7-2 - CASSGGGGSDTQYF TGTGCCAGCAGCGGGGGCGGGGGTTCCGATACGCAGTATTTT
- TRBJ1-3 TRBV19 few CASSSQWRKGNTIYF TGTGCCAGTAGTAGTCAATGGCGAAAGGGAAACACCATATATTTT
- TRBJ2-2 TRBV27 few CATLDDTGELFF TGTGCCACCTTGGACGACACCGGGGAGCTGTTTTTT
- TRBJ2-4 TRBV20-1 few CSATLGGLAKNIQYF TGCAGTGCCACCTTAGGGGGGTTAGCCAAAAACATTCAGTACTTC
- TRBJ1-5 TRBV7-2 many CASSSPDLGGGNQPQHF TGTGCCAGCAGCTCCCCGGACCTGGGAGGGGGTAATCAGCCCCAGCATTTT
TRBD1 TRBJ1-4 TRBV12-3/TRBV12-4 many CASSFRQGNVGKLFF TGTGCCAGCAGTTTCCGACAGGGCAACGTGGGAAAACTGTTTTTT
- TRBJ2-5 TRBV10-3 few CAIRGGEETQYF TGTGCCATCAGAGGAGGGGAGGAGACCCAGTACTTC
- TRBJ2-3 TRBV7-2 many CASSFFTDTQYF TGTGCCAGCAGCTTCTTCACAGATACGCAGTATTTT
TRBD2 TRBJ2-1 TRBV6-1 - CASSDPGLAGLSWQFF TGTGCCAGCAGCGATCCGGGACTAGCGGGTCTTAGTTGGCAGTTCTTC
- TRBJ2-6 TRBV20-1 - CSVSSGANVLTF TGCAGTGTTAGCTCTGGGGCCAACGTCCTGACTTTC
TRBD2 TRBJ2-3 TRBV2 - CASSDGLAGGYTDTQYF TGTGCCAGCAGTGACGGACTAGCGGGAGGATACACAGATACGCAGTATTTT
- TRBJ1-2 TRBV11-2 - CASSLELINYGYTF TGTGCCAGCAGCTTAGAGCTGATTAACTATGGCTACACCTTC
TRBD1 TRBJ2-7 TRBV6-2/TRBV6-3 - CASSWDREVAYEQYF TGTGCCAGCAGTTGGGACAGGGAAGTAGCCTACGAGCAGTACTTC